What follows are 2 T cell receptor beta chains derived from one specimen sequenced in a study of OX40 agonist ivuxolimab in advanced cancers. Produced via immunoSEQ multiplex PCR; TCRdb's table is partial and in-frame only. Of 55,000 to 70,000 clones listed, 65% to 90% were seen once; the top ten hold roughly 0.6%. The sample in question was CD4+ or CD8+ T cells sorted from blood, obtained in a trial of the OX40 agonist ivuxolimab. All receptors derive from an adult with an advanced solid tumor such as melanoma, head and neck, liver or kidney cancer.

The chain uses TRBV7-8 and TRBJ2-1; D is perhaps TRBD2 (5 bases). Germline loops: CDR1 SGHVS, CDR2 FQNEAQ. The CDR3 has 15 residues. V was clipped by 5 bases and J by 0 bases, with 11 bases between them. CDR3 amino acids: CASSETRDSYNEQFF. The CDR3, as DNA: TGTGCCAGCAGCGAAACTAGGGACTCCTACAATGAGCAGTTCTTC. Together with reference TRBV7-8 and TRBJ2-1, the CDR3 gives the full variable domain: GAGVSQSPRYKVAKRGQDVALRCDPISGHVSLFWYQQALGQGPEFLTYFQNEAQLDKSGLPSDRFFAERPEGSVSTLKIQRTQQEDSAVYLCASSETRDSYNEQFFGPGTRLTVL.

A word on this clone: Its ends do not fully match the called genes, so a read error is possible. The genes are TRBV6-1 and TRBJ2-5, with TRBD1 identical over 9 bases. Near its end, the DNA agrees better with TRBJ2-7, so the J call may be wrong. The germline CDR1 and CDR2 sequences are MNHNS and SASEGT. The CDR3 is 15 residues long. The CDR3 region is CASREAGTGIYEQYF. CDR3 in DNA: TGTGCCAGCAGGGAAGCCGGGACAGGGATCTACGAGCAGTACTTC.